This TCR beta chain was sequenced during a study of beta chain features in type 1 diabetes. CDR1 is SGHTA, CDR2 FQGNSA, per germline. V dropped 5 bases and J dropped 10; count of bases not matched to a gene: 6. The length of the CDR3 is 15 residues. Study-level points and caveats: TCRB CDR3 length was moderately but significantly reduced in all four CD4+ subsets of Type 1 diabetes patients.

This clone was observed a few times. What it binds is not known. TCRB transcripts that were expressed got sequenced, as all of the isolated RNA had been reverse transcribed. Method: immunoSEQ multiplex PCR; TCRdb's copy keeps in-frame clones and lacks some. Found here are 300,000 to 400,000 clones, roughly 13% of them singletons; the top ten hold 0.013% to 0.015%. The receptor comes from a woman aged 18-30 years with type 1 diabetes. The sample consisted of naive CD4+ T cells from blood. The rearrangement joins TRBV7-2 to TRBJ2-3, with TRBD2 matching 16 bases. CDR3 loop: CASSRGLAGGAAQYF. The CDR3 DNA follows: TGTGCCAGCAGCCGGGGACTAGCGGGGGGGGCGGCGCAGTATTTT. Drawing the rest from reference TRBV7-2 and TRBJ2-3, the complete variable domain is GAGVSQSPSNKVTEKGKDVELRCDPISGHTALYWYRQSLGQGLEFLIYFQGNSAPDKSGLPSDRFSAERTGGSVSTLTIQRTQQEDSAVYLCASSRGLAGGAAQYFGPGTRLTVL.